This T cell receptor beta chain was identified during a study of T cell repertoires in cytomegalovirus infection. Study-level information: Public TCR beta signatures marked donors with CMV infection and the matching HLA.

Germline V gene data show CDR1 as MNHEY and CDR2 as SVGAGI. The CDR3 is 13 amino acids. V gave up 6 bases and J gave up 9 bases, with 15 bases separating them. From the reads, TCRdb called clonotypes with MiXCR, one entry per CDR3 protein. The sample holds some 310,000 distinct CDR3 sequences, more than 20% seen once. Findings and caveats of the study: Dominant in the ex vivo response were TCR beta clonotypes restricted by HLA-C and specific for CMV.

This clonotype was detected a few times. Antigen unknown. V is TRBV6-5 and J is TRBJ2-1, with D possibly being TRBD2 (5 bases). This TCR came from a human donor in good health (CMV status not recorded). Some clones in this sample may be carry-over from other donors' samples. Sequenced here: cultured PBMCs, sampled from culture after CMV antigen stimulation. The CDR3 nucleotides are TGTGCCAGCAGGGCTAGCCCGCTTATTGAGCAGTTCTTC. Amino acids: CASRASPLIEQFF.